Reported below is one T cell receptor (beta chain). The data derive from a study of technical replicates of blood from a handful of donors. Trimming took 6 bases from V and 4 from J; bases not matched to a gene: 18. This CDR3 contains 18 residues. Per germline, CDR1 MGHRA and CDR2 YSYEKL. Using immunoSEQ multiplex PCR, the repertoire was profiled, and TCRdb retains in-frame clones only, with some absent. The profile covers about 73,000 clones, with about 92% appearing a single time and 0.2% to 0.3% taken by the ten largest. This receptor was obtained from a human donor in good health. Sequenced: T cells isolated from PBMCs. The J gene is TRBJ2-3, the V gene TRBV4-1; 8 bases match TRBD1. The CDR3 is CASRRWADLTGEADTQYF. The DNA of the CDR3 is TGCGCCAGCAGGCGCTGGGCAGACTTGACAGGGGAGGCAGATACGCAGTATTTT.